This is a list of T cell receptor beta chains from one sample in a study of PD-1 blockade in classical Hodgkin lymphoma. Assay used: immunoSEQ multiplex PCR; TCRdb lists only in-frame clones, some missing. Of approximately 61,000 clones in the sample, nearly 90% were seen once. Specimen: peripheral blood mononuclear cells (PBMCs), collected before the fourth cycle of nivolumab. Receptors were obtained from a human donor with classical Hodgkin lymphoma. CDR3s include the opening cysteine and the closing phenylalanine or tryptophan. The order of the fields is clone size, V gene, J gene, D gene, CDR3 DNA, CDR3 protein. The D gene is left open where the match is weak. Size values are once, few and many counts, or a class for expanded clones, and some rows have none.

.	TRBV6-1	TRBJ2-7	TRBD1	TGTGCCAGCAGCGTAGCCCAGGGGGTCGAGCAGTACTTC	CASSVAQGVEQYF
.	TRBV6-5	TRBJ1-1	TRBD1	TGTGCCAGCAGTTACGTCCCAGGGGGCACTGAAGCTTTCTTT	CASSYVPGGTEAFF
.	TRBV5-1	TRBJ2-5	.	TGCGCCAGCAGCTTAGATAGAGAGACCCAGTACTTC	CASSLDRETQYF
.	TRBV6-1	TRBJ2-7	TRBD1	TGTGCCAGCAGTGCGACGACAGGGTCCCACGGCGAGCAGTACTTC	CASSATTGSHGEQYF
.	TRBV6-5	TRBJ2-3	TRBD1	TGTGCCAGCCGCACCGGGACAGACAACACAGATACGCAGTATTTT	CASRTGTDNTDTQYF
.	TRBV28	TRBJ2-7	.	TGTGCCAGCAAGACCGCGGGACTCCTACCCTACGAGCAGTACTTC	CASKTAGLLPYEQYF
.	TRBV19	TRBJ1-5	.	TGTGCCAGTAGTATCTGGGGGTCGGGACAGCCCCAGCATTTT	CASSIWGSGQPQHF
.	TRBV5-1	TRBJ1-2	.	TGCGCCAGCAGCTTGGCAGGAGATTATGGCTACACCTTC	CASSLAGDYGYTF
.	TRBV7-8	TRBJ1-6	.	TGTGCCAGCAGCTTAGTAGGGGATTCACCCCTCCACTTT	CASSLVGDSPLHF
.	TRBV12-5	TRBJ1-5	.	TGTGCTAGTGCCCCCGGCCTGGCGGGCAATCAGCCCCAGCATTTT	CASAPGLAGNQPQHF
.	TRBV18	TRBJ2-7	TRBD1	TGTGCCAGCTCACTTGGACAGGGGATCTACGAGCAGTACTTC	CASSLGQGIYEQYF
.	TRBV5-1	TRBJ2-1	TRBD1	TGCGCCAGCAGCTTCGTGACAGGGGGCGTGGGGGAGCAGTTCTTC	CASSFVTGGVGEQFF
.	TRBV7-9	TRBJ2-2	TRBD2	TGTGCCAGCAGCTCCCTTAGCGGGGGGATCAACACCGGGGAGCTGTTTTTT	CASSSLSGGINTGELFF
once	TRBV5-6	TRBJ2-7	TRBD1	TGTGCCAGCAGCTTGGTGGCAGGGGGTGCTTACGAGCAGTACTTC	CASSLVAGGAYEQYF
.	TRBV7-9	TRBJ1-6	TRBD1	TGTGCCAGCAGCTCGACGACAGGGGGGGAGGATTCACCCCTCCACTTT	CASSSTTGGEDSPLHF